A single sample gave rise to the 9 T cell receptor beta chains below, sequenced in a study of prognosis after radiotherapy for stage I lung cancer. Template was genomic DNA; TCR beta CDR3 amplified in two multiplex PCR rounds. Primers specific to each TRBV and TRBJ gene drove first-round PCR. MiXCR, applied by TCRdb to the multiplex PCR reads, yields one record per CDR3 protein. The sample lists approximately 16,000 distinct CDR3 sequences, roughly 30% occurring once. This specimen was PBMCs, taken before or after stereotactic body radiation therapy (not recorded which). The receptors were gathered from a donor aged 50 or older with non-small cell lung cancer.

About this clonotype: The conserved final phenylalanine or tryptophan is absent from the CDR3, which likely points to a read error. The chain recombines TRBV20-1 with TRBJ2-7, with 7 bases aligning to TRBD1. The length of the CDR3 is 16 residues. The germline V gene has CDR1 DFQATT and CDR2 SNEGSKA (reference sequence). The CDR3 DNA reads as TGCAGTGCTGGAGATTCAGGACAGGAATCCTCCTACGAGCAGTACCTC. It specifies CSAGDSGQESSYEQYL.

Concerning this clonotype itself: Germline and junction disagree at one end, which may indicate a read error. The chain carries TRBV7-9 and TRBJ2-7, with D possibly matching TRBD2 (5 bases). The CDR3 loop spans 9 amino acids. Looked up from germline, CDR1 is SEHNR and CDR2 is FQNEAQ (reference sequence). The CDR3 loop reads CSSGFEQYF. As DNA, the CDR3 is TGCTCCAGCGGTTTCGAGCAGTACTTC.

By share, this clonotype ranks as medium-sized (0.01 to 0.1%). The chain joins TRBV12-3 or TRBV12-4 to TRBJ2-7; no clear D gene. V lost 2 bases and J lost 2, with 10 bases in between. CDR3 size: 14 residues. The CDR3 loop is CASSLTRVAYEQYF. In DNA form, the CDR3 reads TGTGCCAGCAGTTTAACCCGAGTAGCCTACGAGCAGTACTTC.

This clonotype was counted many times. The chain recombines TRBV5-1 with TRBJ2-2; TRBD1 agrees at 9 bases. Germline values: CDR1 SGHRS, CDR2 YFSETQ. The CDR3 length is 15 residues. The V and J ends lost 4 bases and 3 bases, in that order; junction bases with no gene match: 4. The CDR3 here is CASSTGTGYTGELFF. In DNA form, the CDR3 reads TGCGCCAGCAGCACCGGGACAGGGTACACCGGGGAGCTGTTTTTT.

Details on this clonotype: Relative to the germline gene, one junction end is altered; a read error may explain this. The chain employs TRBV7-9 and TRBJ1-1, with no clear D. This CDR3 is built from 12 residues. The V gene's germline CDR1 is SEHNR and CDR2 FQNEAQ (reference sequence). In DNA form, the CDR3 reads TGTGCCAACAGCGACACCAATGGCAGGGCTTTCTTT. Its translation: CANSDTNGRAFF.

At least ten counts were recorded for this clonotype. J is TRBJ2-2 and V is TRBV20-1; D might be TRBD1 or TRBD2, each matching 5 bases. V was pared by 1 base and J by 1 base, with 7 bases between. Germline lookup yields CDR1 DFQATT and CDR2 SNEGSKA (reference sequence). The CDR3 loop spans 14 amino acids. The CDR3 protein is CSARGDLNTGELFF. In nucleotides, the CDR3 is TGCAGTGCTAGAGGGGACCTGAACACCGGGGAGCTGTTTTTT.

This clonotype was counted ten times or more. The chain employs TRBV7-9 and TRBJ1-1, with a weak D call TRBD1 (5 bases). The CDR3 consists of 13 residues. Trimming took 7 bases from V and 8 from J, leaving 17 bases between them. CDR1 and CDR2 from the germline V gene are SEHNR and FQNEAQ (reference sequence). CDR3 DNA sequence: TGTGCCAGCACCGAAGGGGAGGGGCAGGAAGCTTTCTTT. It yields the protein CASTEGEGQEAFF.

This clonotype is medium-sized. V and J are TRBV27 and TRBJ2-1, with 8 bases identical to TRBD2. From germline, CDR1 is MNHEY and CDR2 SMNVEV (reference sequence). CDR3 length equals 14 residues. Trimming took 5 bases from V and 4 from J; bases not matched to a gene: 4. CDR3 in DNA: TGTGCCAGCAGTACCGCGGGAGGTTACAATGAGCAGTTCTTC. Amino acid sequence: CASSTAGGYNEQFF.

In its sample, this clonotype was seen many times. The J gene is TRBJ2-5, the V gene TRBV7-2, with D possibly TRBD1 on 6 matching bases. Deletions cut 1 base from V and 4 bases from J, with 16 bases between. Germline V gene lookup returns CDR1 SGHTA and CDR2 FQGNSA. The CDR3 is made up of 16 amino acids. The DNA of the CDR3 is TGTGCCAGCAGCTTAGGAGGGGGTCTTGGAGGAGAGACCCAGTACTTC. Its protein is CASSLGGGLGGETQYF.